The 23 T cell receptor beta chains reported below all come from one sample, sequenced in a study of T cell changes during pregnancy in multiple sclerosis (dated by TCRdb to the late 2010s). To prepare the library, the immunoSEQ multiplex PCR assay was applied. TCRdb retrieved this table from immuneACCESS and kept in-frame rearrangements only. Not all clones are present; in checked studies, unresolved V genes account for under half, and no reason is known for the remainder. The sample profile shows about 98,000 clones; roughly 94% of them were found once. The biggest ten clones account for approximately 2.2% of the sample. The sample was peripheral blood, taken after pregnancy. These receptors originate from a female donor in good health, enrolled as a control in a pregnancy study.

The J gene is TRBJ1-1, the V gene TRBV4-1; the D gene is possibly TRBD1 (5 bases). Germline assignment: CDR1 MGHRA and CDR2 YSYEKL. The CDR3 length is 14 residues. V lost 0 bases, J lost 4 bases, and 9 bases lay in between. As DNA, the CDR3 is TGCGCCAGCAGCCAAGAGGGGGGACCCACTGAAGCTTTCTTT. Translation gives CASSQEGGPTEAFF.

This chain links TRBV4-1 with TRBJ2-7; maybe TRBD2 (5 bases). Germline V gene sequence: CDR1 MGHRA, CDR2 YSYEKL. V was clipped by 4 bases and J by 0 bases, with 10 bases between them. The CDR3 runs 14 residues. The CDR3 spells CASSLPGSSYEQYF. The CDR3 DNA reads as TGCGCCAGCAGCCTCCCGGGGAGCTCCTACGAGCAGTACTTC.

The chain carries TRBV2 and TRBJ2-1; D possibly corresponds to TRBD2 (6 bases). V lost 6 bases and J lost 6, with 12 bases in between. Germline CDR1 and CDR2: SNHLY and FYNNEI. CDR3 length: 13 amino acids. CDR3 sequence reads: CASRAGTPNEQFF. CDR3 nucleotide sequence: TGTGCCAGCAGAGCCGGGACTCCCAATGAGCAGTTCTTC. The full variable domain, its missing parts supplied by reference TRBV2 and TRBJ2-1, is EPEVTQTPSHQVTQMGQEVILRCVPISNHLYFYWYRQILGQKVEFLVSFYNNEISEKSEIFDDQFSVERPDGSNFTLKIRSTKLEDSAMYFCASRAGTPNEQFFGPGTRLTVL.

V gene TRBV9 combines with J gene TRBJ2-2; possibly TRBD2 for D (5 bases). Trimming shortened V by 0 bases and J by 5 bases, and 11 bases separated the two germline ends. CDR1 is SGDLS, CDR2 YYNGEE, per germline. The CDR3 totals 15 residues. The CDR3 loop reads CASSVESRRTGELFF. The CDR3 DNA follows: TGTGCCAGCAGCGTAGAATCGAGGAGGACCGGGGAGCTGTTTTTT.

V gene TRBV15 combines with J gene TRBJ2-1, with D possibly being TRBD2 (6 bases). The V gene's germline CDR1 is LNHNV and CDR2 YYDKDF (reference sequence). Trimming cost V 0 bases and J 9 bases, with 6 bases left between them. This CDR3 spans 12 amino acids. The CDR3 reads CATSRELAEQFF. The CDR3 coding sequence is TGTGCCACCAGCAGAGAACTAGCTGAGCAGTTCTTC.

This rearrangement joins TRBV10-2 to TRBJ1-6, with unresolved D. The CDR3 is made up of 15 amino acids. V was trimmed by 3 bases and J by 2 bases, leaving 8 bases between them. Germline values: CDR1 WSHSY, CDR2 SAAADI. The CDR3 DNA reads as TGCGCCAGCAGTGATTCGGGTACCTATAATTCACCCCTCCACTTT. Its protein product is CASSDSGTYNSPLHF.

This clone appeared a single time. The DNA for the CDR3 is TGCGCCAGCAGCCAGACAGGGGGTTATGGCTACACCTTC. It specifies CASSQTGGYGYTF. The chain links TRBV4-1 to TRBJ1-2; TRBD1 matches 9 bases. The CDR3 has 13 amino acids. Trimming cost V 3 bases and J 5 bases; bases outside gene matches: 1. Germline V gene data show CDR1 as MGHRA and CDR2 as YSYEKL.

This clone occurred once. The rearrangement links TRBV9 to TRBJ2-7; a possible D gene is TRBD1 (5 bases). V lost 0 bases and J 3 bases, leaving 7 bases between the germline ends. CDR1 and CDR2 (germline): SGDLS, YYNGEE. The CDR3 runs 13 residues. The CDR3, as DNA: TGTGCCAGCAGCGTAGGGGGCGACTACGAGCAGTACTTC. This translates into CASSVGGDYEQYF.

The chain uses TRBV19 and TRBJ1-5; TRBD1 aligns across 9 bases. This CDR3 is built from 17 residues. Looked up from germline, CDR1 is LNHDA and CDR2 is SQIVND (reference sequence). V dropped 6 bases and J dropped 0; count of bases not matched to a gene: 9. The chain's CDR3 is CASSQPDRGYSNQPQHF. The CDR3 DNA reads as TGTGCCAGTAGCCAACCGGACAGGGGATATAGCAATCAGCCCCAGCATTTT.

This clone was detected ten times or more. The chain is built from TRBV5-4 and TRBJ1-5; D may be TRBD1 (6 bases). Trimming cost V 2 bases and J 1 base, with 7 bases left between them. Germline CDR1 and CDR2: SGHNT and YYREEE (reference sequence). The CDR3 extends over 14 amino acids. As DNA, the CDR3 is TGTGCCAGCAGCTTCCAGGGGAGCAATCAGCCCCAGCATTTT. Translated: CASSFQGSNQPQHF. The variable domain in full, with the rest retrieved from reference TRBV5-4 and TRBJ1-5, is ETGVTQSPTHLIKTRGQQVTLRCSSQSGHNTVSWYQQALGQGPQFIFQYYREEENGRGNFPPRFSGLQFPNYSSELNVNALELDDSALYLCASSFQGSNQPQHFGDGTRLSIL.

The gene calls are TRBV7-9 and TRBJ2-1; TRBD2 agrees at 12 bases. The CDR3 covers 15 residues. Germline values: CDR1 SEHNR, CDR2 FQNEAQ (reference sequence). V lost 5 bases and J lost 7; bases outside the gene matches: 6. CDR3 nucleotides: TGTGCCAGCAGCCAAGGACTAGCGGGGCTTAATGAGCAGTTCTTC. This translates into CASSQGLAGLNEQFF.

Turning to this clone: Other DNA variants within this sample encode the same CDR3. The chain employs TRBV4-2 and TRBJ2-7, with 11 bases aligning to TRBD2. The CDR3 spans 16 residues. Germline V gene data show CDR1 as LGHNA and CDR2 as YNFKEQ. Losses at the gene ends were 3 bases for V and 0 bases for J; bases not matched to a gene: 4. CDR3 sequence (DNA): TGTGCCAGCAGCCATTCCGGGACTAGCGGCTCCTACGAGCAGTACTTC. This translates into CASSHSGTSGSYEQYF.

This clone was counted between two and nine times. The chain links TRBV7-9 to TRBJ2-2; 7 bases are a match to TRBD1. There are 15 residues in the CDR3. The germline CDR1 and CDR2 sequences are SEHNR and FQNEAQ (reference sequence). V lost 0 bases, J lost 6 bases, and 4 bases stayed unmatched. The chain's CDR3 is CASSLAGTVPGELFF. Here the CDR3 DNA reads TGTGCCAGCAGCTTAGCGGGGACAGTCCCCGGGGAGCTGTTTTTT.

To note about this clone: At one boundary the junction diverges from the germline segment, which might be a read error. V is TRBV4-2 and J is TRBJ2-6, with unresolved D. The CDR3 covers 17 residues. The V gene's germline CDR1 is LGHNA and CDR2 YNFKEQ. Here the CDR3 reads CAGSQDSLPSGANVLTF. CDR3 nucleotides: TGTGCCGGCAGCCAAGATTCTCTTCCCTCTGGGGCCAACGTCCTGACTTTC.

This chain uses TRBV19 with TRBJ2-7; tentatively, D is TRBD2 (5 bases). The CDR3 is made up of 14 amino acids. Trimming pared 4 bases from V and 1 base from J, leaving 11 bases between. Looked up from germline, CDR1 is LNHDA and CDR2 is SQIVND (reference sequence). The CDR3 DNA reads as TGTGCCAGTAGTACCCCGGGATTATCCTACGAGCAGTACTTC. The encoded protein is CASSTPGLSYEQYF.

The chain combines TRBV5-6 with TRBJ1-1; D gene uncertain. The CDR3 consists of 13 residues. Germline CDR1 SGHDT, CDR2 YYEEEE. The V and J ends lost 2 bases and 1 base respectively, with 6 bases between them. The CDR3 nucleotides read TGTGCCAGCAGCTTTGTAGCGAACACTGAAGCTTTCTTT. Its translation: CASSFVANTEAFF.

The chain joins TRBV19 to TRBJ2-3, with unresolved D. The V and J ends lost 5 bases and 3 bases respectively, with 3 bases between them. The CDR3 spans 11 residues. The germline V gene encodes CDR1 LNHDA and CDR2 SQIVND (reference sequence). The CDR3 DNA follows: TGTGCCAGTAGTCTTACAGATACGCAGTATTTT. Protein: CASSLTDTQYF.

Points on this clone: Additional DNA sequences in this sample encode the identical CDR3. As DNA, the CDR3 is TGCGCCAGCAGCTTAGGGACAGTATCCTACGAGCAGTACTTC. Its protein product is CASSLGTVSYEQYF. The chain recombines TRBV5-1 with TRBJ2-7; 7 nucleotides match TRBD1. Germline CDR1 and CDR2: SGHRS and YFSETQ. J lost 1 base, V lost 2 bases, and 3 bases had no gene match. The CDR3 runs to 14 residues.

The chain carries TRBV6-5 and TRBJ1-1, with D unresolved. The CDR3 is 12 amino acids. The germline V gene has CDR1 MNHEY and CDR2 SVGAGI. V lost 6 bases, J lost 4 bases, and 9 bases lay in between. The CDR3 bases are TGTGCCAGCAGCCACCACGGCACTGAAGCTTTCTTT. Its protein product is CASSHHGTEAFF.

The CDR3 DNA follows: TGTGCCAGCAGCCAATTCCGCGGAGCGGGAGGGGGCGAGCAGTACTTC. Protein product: CASSQFRGAGGGEQYF. V usage is TRBV4-2 and J usage is TRBJ2-5; TRBD2 matches at 10 bases. The last part of the DNA fits TRBJ2-7 better; the J call may be wrong. The CDR3 has 16 residues. Germline CDR1 reads LGHNA; CDR2 reads YNFKEQ.

This rearrangement joins TRBV11-1 to TRBJ2-3; possibly TRBD1 for D (6 bases). This CDR3 is 14 amino acids long. The germline CDR1 and CDR2 sequences are SGHAT and FQDESV (reference sequence). V dropped 2 bases and J dropped 5 bases, with 11 bases sitting between them. The CDR3 region has the DNA TGTGCCAGCAGCTTATCAGGGGCGGGAGATACGCAGTATTTT. Its protein is CASSLSGAGDTQYF.

The CDR3 DNA reads TGTGCCAGTAGTATTGGGACAGACTTCACTGAAGCTTTCTTT. Translation: CASSIGTDFTEAFF. The V gene is TRBV19, the J gene TRBJ1-1; 7 bases map to TRBD1. After removal of 3 bases from V and 4 bases from J, the junction contained 5 bases not matched to a gene. Germline V gene sequence: CDR1 LNHDA, CDR2 SQIVND (reference sequence). This CDR3 comprises 14 residues. The full variable domain, with the rest looked up from reference TRBV19 and TRBJ1-1, is DGGITQSPKYLFRKEGQNVTLSCEQNLNHDAMYWYRQDPGQGLRLIYYSQIVNDFQKGDIAEGYSVSREKKESFPLTVTSAQKNPTAFYLCASSIGTDFTEAFFGQGTRLTVV.

The chain recombines TRBV7-2 with TRBJ2-1, with a possible D match to TRBD2 (6 bases). Germline V gene sequence: CDR1 SGHTA, CDR2 FQGNSA. Trimming cost V 1 base and J 4 bases, with 14 bases left between them. The CDR3 runs 16 residues. Here the CDR3 DNA reads TGTGCCAGCAGCTTAGTGCGCAGCGGGCCATACAATGAGCAGTTCTTC. The encoded protein is CASSLVRSGPYNEQFF.